This T cell receptor beta chain was recorded in a study of blood T cell repertoires in COVID-19. Whole-study context: Sites in the United States, Italy and Spain provided acute and convalescent COVID-19 samples. T cells, B-cell-depleted T cells, or PBMCs provided the cDNA or gDNA that served as material.

In the original processing: Reference gene primer amplification in the assay estimated nucleated cell counts. Only in-frame clones appear in the TCRdb table, and some are missing; sequencing was by immunoSEQ multiplex PCR. V, J and clone size derive from that table, while D and trimming were established from the DNA sequence. Among over 250,000 clones listed, 75% to 90% were seen once. This clone was seen only once. The sequence was obtained from a man between 50 and 59 years old with acute or convalescent COVID-19. Material: peripheral blood.

The CDR3 spells CASSFKGLSTDTQYF. The CDR3 nucleotides are TGTGCCAGCAGCTTTAAGGGACTTAGCACAGATACGCAGTATTTT. The chain has TRBV7-2 and TRBJ2-3; tentative D call: TRBD2 (6 bases). The V end was cut by 3 bases, the J end by 0 bases, with 10 bases between. Germline CDR1 SGHTA, CDR2 FQGNSA. CDR3 length: 15 amino acids.